This note documents a single T cell receptor (beta chain) sequence. The V and J ends lost 3 bases and 0 bases respectively, with 6 bases between them. Germline loops: CDR1 SGHTA, CDR2 FQGNSA. This CDR3 has 14 amino acids. The entry originates in a study of blood T cell repertoires in COVID-19. Study-wide background: Some COVID-19 samples were acute and others convalescent; all came from the United States, Italy and Spain. In each case, the material was cDNA or gDNA derived from T cells, B-cell-depleted T cells, or PBMCs.

Authors' methods: Researchers report that nucleated cell counts were estimated from reference gene primer amplification. Clones were read by immunoSEQ multiplex PCR, and TCRdb kept only the in-frame ones, dropping some. V and J calls and clone size are copied from that table; D and trimming were computed from the DNA. The sample has tens of thousands of clones, 70% to 90% seen once. This TCR derives from a human donor with active COVID-19. The donor label of this sample is uncertain. Sequenced input: peripheral blood. The rearrangement joins TRBV7-2 to TRBJ2-1; D is unclear. The CDR3 protein is CASSLVSSYNEQFF. The CDR3 DNA reads TGTGCCAGCAGCTTGGTGAGCTCCTACAATGAGCAGTTCTTC.